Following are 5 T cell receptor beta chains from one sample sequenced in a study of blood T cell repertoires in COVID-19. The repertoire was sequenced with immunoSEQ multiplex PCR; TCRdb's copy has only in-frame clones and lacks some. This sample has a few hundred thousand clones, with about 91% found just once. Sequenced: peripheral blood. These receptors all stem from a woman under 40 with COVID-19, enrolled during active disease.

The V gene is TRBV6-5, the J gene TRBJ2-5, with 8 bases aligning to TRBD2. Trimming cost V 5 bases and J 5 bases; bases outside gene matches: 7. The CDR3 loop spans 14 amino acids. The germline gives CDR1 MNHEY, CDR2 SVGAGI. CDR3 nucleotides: TGTGCCAGCAGTCACAGGACTAGCAGGGAGACCCAGTACTTC. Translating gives CASSHRTSRETQYF.

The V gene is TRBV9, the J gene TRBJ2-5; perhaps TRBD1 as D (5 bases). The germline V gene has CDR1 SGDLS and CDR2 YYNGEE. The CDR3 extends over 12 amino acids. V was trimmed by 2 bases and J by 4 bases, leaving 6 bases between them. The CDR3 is CASSVDRETQYF. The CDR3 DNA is TGTGCCAGCAGCGTCGACAGAGAGACCCAGTACTTC.

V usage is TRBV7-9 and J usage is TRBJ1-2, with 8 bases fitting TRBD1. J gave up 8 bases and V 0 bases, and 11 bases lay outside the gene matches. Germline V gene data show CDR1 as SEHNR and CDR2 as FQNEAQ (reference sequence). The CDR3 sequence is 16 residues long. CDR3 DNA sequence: TGTGCCAGCAGCTTAGCGGGGCAGGGGGCGCGTCGAGGCTACACCTTC. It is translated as CASSLAGQGARRGYTF.

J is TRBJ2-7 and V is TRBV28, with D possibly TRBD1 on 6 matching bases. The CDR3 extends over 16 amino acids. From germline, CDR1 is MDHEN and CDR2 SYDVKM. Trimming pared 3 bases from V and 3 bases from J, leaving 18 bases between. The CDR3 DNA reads TGTGCCAGCAGTTTCTTCGGTACAGGGCCGCTCTACGAGCAGTACTTC. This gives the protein CASSFFGTGPLYEQYF.

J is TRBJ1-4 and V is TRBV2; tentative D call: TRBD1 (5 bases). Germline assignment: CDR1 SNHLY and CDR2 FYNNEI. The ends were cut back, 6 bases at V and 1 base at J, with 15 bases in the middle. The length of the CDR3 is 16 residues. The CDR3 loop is CASRGLGSGTNEKLFF. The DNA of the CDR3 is TGTGCCAGCAGGGGGCTGGGCAGTGGAACTAATGAAAAACTGTTTTTT.